Following are 29 T cell receptor beta chains from one sample sequenced in a study of technical replicates of blood from a handful of donors. Profiled with immunoSEQ multiplex PCR; TCRdb holds only in-frame clones, not every one. This sample carries tens of thousands of clones, 91% of them seen once, and the ten largest clones take less than 5%. What was sequenced was PBMCs. Receptors originate from a human donor in good health. Some clones in this sample may be carry-over from other donors' samples.

V gene TRBV4-3 combines with J gene TRBJ2-5; a possible D gene is TRBD2 (5 bases). CDR1 LGHNA and CDR2 YSLEER come from the germline V gene. V was pared by 0 bases and J by 9 bases, with 11 bases between. The CDR3 length is 13 residues. CDR3 protein: CASSQEGGGPQYF. For the CDR3, the DNA is TGCGCCAGCAGCCAAGAAGGAGGTGGGCCCCAGTACTTC.

V and J are TRBV7-2 and TRBJ1-6, with a weak D call TRBD1 (5 bases). The CDR3 contains 18 residues. Germline assignment: CDR1 SGHTA and CDR2 FQGNSA. The V gene lost 4 bases and the J gene lost 1 base, with 17 bases spanning the gap. The CDR3 loop is CASSSGRWGTSYNSPLHF. The DNA of the CDR3 is TGTGCCAGCAGCTCCGGCCGGTGGGGCACATCCTATAATTCACCCCTCCACTTT. Variable domain in full (rest from reference TRBV7-2 and TRBJ1-6): GAGVSQSPSNKVTEKGKDVELRCDPISGHTALYWYRQSLGQGLEFLIYFQGNSAPDKSGLPSDRFSAERTGGSVSTLTIQRTQQEDSAVYLCASSSGRWGTSYNSPLHFGNGTRLTVT.

V and J are TRBV7-3 and TRBJ2-1; perhaps TRBD2 as D (6 bases). Germline CDR1 SGHTA, CDR2 FQGTGA. The CDR3 loop spans 16 amino acids. The V and J ends lost 5 bases and 8 bases respectively, with 22 bases between them. Here the CDR3 DNA reads TGTGCCAGCAGCACCCACCCCGGGACTCTACCCGATGAGCAGTTCTTC. Protein: CASSTHPGTLPDEQFF.

The chain is built from TRBV11-2 and TRBJ2-1; TRBD2 aligns across 8 bases. The V gene's germline CDR1 is SGHAT and CDR2 FQNNGV. The CDR3 has 14 residues. Losses at the gene ends were 3 bases for V and 12 bases for J; bases not matched to a gene: 10. CDR3 amino acids: CASSLGLQRESQFF. In nucleotides, the CDR3 is TGTGCCAGCAGCTTGGGGTTACAGCGGGAGTCGCAGTTCTTC.

The chain carries TRBV12-5 and TRBJ2-5; D is perhaps TRBD1 (6 bases). The V gene's germline CDR1 is LGHNT and CDR2 FRNRAP. The CDR3 loop spans 16 amino acids. V shed 4 bases and J shed 3 bases, with 18 bases lying between them. CDR3 sequence (DNA): TGTGCTAGTGGTTGGGCTAATCCGGACAGAGAAGAGACCCAGTACTTC. Translating gives CASGWANPDREETQYF.

This chain uses TRBV29-1 with TRBJ2-7; no reliable D call. This CDR3 region has 10 residues. Between the trimmed V and J ends, which lost 7 bases and 4 bases, there was a span of 8 bases. Germline V gives CDR1 SQVTM, CDR2 ANQGSEA. The CDR3 region has the DNA TGCAGCGCAAAGGAGTACGAGCAGTACTTC. The encoded protein is CSAKEYEQYF.

This sequence joins TRBV6-1 and TRBJ2-7, with a possible D match to TRBD1 (6 bases). The CDR3 loop spans 14 amino acids. Trimming shortened V by 4 bases and J by 0 bases, and 10 bases separated the two germline ends. Germline V gene lookup returns CDR1 MNHNS and CDR2 SASEGT. The CDR3 bases are TGTGCCAGCAGTGCCGGGACATTCTCCTACGAGCAGTACTTC. Translation gives CASSAGTFSYEQYF.

In its sample, this clone was seen once. J is TRBJ1-1 and V is TRBV6-5; no clear D gene. V lost 6 bases and J lost 0, with 8 bases in between. This CDR3 has 13 amino acids. Germline V lookup: CDR1 MNHEY, CDR2 SVGAGI. The CDR3 protein is CASRRGMNTEAFF. For the CDR3, the DNA is TGTGCCAGCAGGCGGGGAATGAACACTGAAGCTTTCTTT.

The rearrangement links TRBV6-6 to TRBJ2-7; perhaps TRBD2 as D (6 bases). CDR1 and CDR2 from the germline V gene are MNHNY and SVGAGI (reference sequence). With 4 bases removed from V and 2 bases from J, the gap between germline ends came to 9 bases. There are 13 residues in the CDR3. Here the CDR3 reads CASSSGTPYEQYF. The CDR3 DNA reads TGTGCCAGCAGTTCCGGGACTCCCTACGAGCAGTACTTC.

The CDR3 loop reads CASGDRAQPQHF. The DNA of the CDR3 is TGTGCCAGCGGTGACAGGGCCCAGCCCCAGCATTTT. The chain joins TRBV6-6 to TRBJ1-5; 7 nucleotides line up with TRBD1. CDR1 is MNHNY, CDR2 SVGAGI, per germline (reference sequence). The length of the CDR3 is 12 residues. V was clipped by 8 bases and J by 7 bases; unmatched bases: 5.

The CDR3 DNA follows: TGTGCCAGCAGCCTTCGGGTGACAGGGGGGACCGGGGAGCTGTTTTTT. Amino acid sequence: CASSLRVTGGTGELFF. V and J are TRBV7-6 and TRBJ2-2; 9 bases align to TRBD1. Trimming removed 5 bases from V and 5 bases from J; junction bases left unmatched: 9. The germline V gene has CDR1 SGHVS and CDR2 FNYEAQ. The CDR3 covers 16 residues.

V gene TRBV5-1 combines with J gene TRBJ2-5; TRBD2 matches 9 bases. Germline V CDR1 and CDR2: SGHRS, YFSETQ. The J segment lost 5 bases and the V segment lost 4 bases, leaving 6 bases of the junction unmatched. This CDR3 is built from 14 residues. CDR3 sequence: CASSKTSGGETQYF. The CDR3 DNA reads TGCGCCAGCAGCAAGACTAGCGGCGGGGAGACCCAGTACTTC.

This chain connects TRBV5-1 to TRBJ1-2; D is unclear. Germline V gene sequence: CDR1 SGHRS, CDR2 YFSETQ. This CDR3 spans 14 amino acids. V lost 9 bases and J 5 bases, leaving 20 bases between the germline ends. Written as DNA, the CDR3 is TGCGCCACCAACTCCGCCTATTCTTCTTATGGCTACACCTTC. This sequence encodes CATNSAYSSYGYTF.

The rearrangement links TRBV19 to TRBJ1-1; D perhaps matches TRBD1 (5 bases). Germline loops: CDR1 LNHDA, CDR2 SQIVND (reference sequence). This CDR3 has 13 residues. V lost 8 bases and J 4 bases, leaving 14 bases between the germline ends. CDR3 sequence (DNA): TGTGCCAGTGATCTGGGGGGGGGCACTGAAGCTTTCTTT. Protein sequence: CASDLGGGTEAFF.

The chain combines TRBV7-9 with TRBJ2-1, with D hard to call. Germline V gives CDR1 SEHNR, CDR2 FQNEAQ (reference sequence). CDR3 length: 13 residues. Trimming removed 2 bases at V and 10 bases at J, with 12 bases between. CDR3 bases: TGTGCCAGCAGCTTACTTGACCCGAGGGAGCAGTTCTTC. Its translation: CASSLLDPREQFF.

The chain employs TRBV10-2 and TRBJ2-7; no clear D gene. The CDR3 runs 12 residues. Germline V CDR1 and CDR2: WSHSY, SAAADI. V lost 2 bases and J 4 bases, leaving 6 bases between the germline ends. The CDR3 DNA reads as TGCGCCAGCAGTGAGACAGAATACGAGCAGTACTTC. Translation: CASSETEYEQYF.

V gene TRBV7-2 combines with J gene TRBJ1-1, with D tentatively TRBD1 (6 bases). The CDR3 runs to 13 residues. Trimming cost V 5 bases and J 3 bases, with 10 bases left between them. Germline CDR1 reads SGHTA; CDR2 reads FQGNSA. DNA of the CDR3: TGTGCCAGCAGCCCGGACAGCTACACTGAAGCTTTCTTT. This translates into CASSPDSYTEAFF.

This chain connects TRBV9 to TRBJ1-5, with D uncertain. There are 16 residues in the CDR3. The germline gives CDR1 SGDLS, CDR2 YYNGEE. The V gene lost 1 base and the J gene lost 0 bases, with 11 bases spanning the gap. CDR3 coding DNA: TGTGCCAGCAGCGTATTGTGCCTCTATAGCAATCAGCCCCAGCATTTT. Residues: CASSVLCLYSNQPQHF.

The genes are TRBV6-5 and TRBJ2-7, with D unclear. V shed 2 bases and J shed 5 bases, with 13 bases lying between them. The germline V gene encodes CDR1 MNHEY and CDR2 SVGAGI. This CDR3 is built from 14 residues. The CDR3 spells CASSYPGSVDEQYF. The CDR3 nucleotides are TGTGCCAGCAGTTACCCCGGGTCGGTTGACGAGCAGTACTTC.

This clone was detected many times. J is TRBJ2-7 and V is TRBV19; TRBD1 matches 8 bases. The CDR3 runs to 15 residues. The germline gives CDR1 LNHDA, CDR2 SQIVND (reference sequence). V lost 5 bases, J lost 4 bases, and 10 bases stayed unmatched. CDR3 sequence: CASSPPGGAVYEQYF. CDR3 in DNA: TGTGCCAGTAGTCCCCCAGGGGGCGCTGTATACGAGCAGTACTTC. Filled out from reference TRBV19 and TRBJ2-7, the complete variable domain reads DGGITQSPKYLFRKEGQNVTLSCEQNLNHDAMYWYRQDPGQGLRLIYYSQIVNDFQKGDIAEGYSVSREKKESFPLTVTSAQKNPTAFYLCASSPPGGAVYEQYFGPGTRLTVT.

CDR3 DNA: TGTGCCAGCAGCGGGAGGGAATTCCCCAATGAGCAGTTCTTC. This codes for CASSGREFPNEQFF. V is TRBV2 and J is TRBJ2-1, with 8 bases matching TRBD2. The V and J ends lost 6 bases and 6 bases, in that order; junction bases with no gene match: 7. In germline, CDR1 is SNHLY, CDR2 FYNNEI. The CDR3 extends over 14 amino acids.

V usage is TRBV4-3 and J usage is TRBJ1-1; possibly TRBD1 for D (5 bases). The ends were cut back, 3 bases at V and 4 bases at J, with 18 bases in the middle. This CDR3 has 16 residues. The germline V gene encodes CDR1 LGHNA and CDR2 YSLEER. CDR3 in amino acids: CASSQAGDRSGTEAFF. As DNA, the CDR3 is TGCGCCAGCAGCCAGGCCGGAGACAGATCGGGCACTGAAGCTTTCTTT.

The V and J genes are TRBV7-2 and TRBJ2-3, with 12 nucleotides matching TRBD2. Losses at the gene ends were 5 bases for V and 1 base for J; bases not matched to a gene: 1. The CDR3 totals 15 residues. Germline CDR1 reads SGHTA; CDR2 reads FQGNSA. The CDR3 nucleotides are TGTGCCAGCAGCCGGACTAGCGGGGGCACAGATACGCAGTATTTT. This sequence encodes CASSRTSGGTDTQYF.

The gene calls are TRBV6-1 and TRBJ2-3; 10 nucleotides match TRBD2. Germline CDR1 and CDR2: MNHNS and SASEGT. The V gene end was trimmed by 4 bases and the J gene end by 3 bases; junction bases not matched to a gene: 7. The CDR3 has 16 residues. The CDR3 region has the DNA TGTGCCAGCAGTGGCAGTATAGCGGGAGGTACAGATACGCAGTATTTT. Its translation: CASSGSIAGGTDTQYF.

V usage is TRBV2 and J usage is TRBJ1-5; the match to TRBD1 covers 9 bases. Looked up from germline, CDR1 is SNHLY and CDR2 is FYNNEI. The ends lost 2 bases at V and 6 bases at J; junction bases unmatched: 2. The CDR3 is 14 amino acids. The CDR3 bases are TGTGCCAGCAGTGAAACAGGGGGCATTCAGCCCCAGCATTTT. The encoded protein is CASSETGGIQPQHF.

The J gene is TRBJ2-5, the V gene TRBV21-1; the DNA was not used to check the table's D call, TRBD1. TRBV21-1 is annotated as a pseudogene. The CDR3 sequence is 15 residues long. Here the CDR3 reads CASSKGRAGKETQYF. CDR3 nucleotides: TGTGCCAGCAGCAAAGGTAGGGCAGGGAAAGAGACCCAGTACTTC.

This clone showed up just once. V gene TRBV11-1 combines with J gene TRBJ1-2, with TRBD1 matching over 7 bases. CDR1 is SGHAT, CDR2 FQDESV, per germline (reference sequence). This CDR3 contains 14 residues. Trimming took 3 bases from V and 3 from J; bases not matched to a gene: 4. CDR3 sequence (DNA): TGTGCCAGCAGCTTTCGCGGGACAGACTATGGCTACACCTTC. Protein sequence: CASSFRGTDYGYTF.

The chain is built from TRBV10-3 and TRBJ2-7, with D possibly TRBD2 on 6 matching bases. Germline CDR1 and CDR2: ENHRY and SYGVKD. V shed 2 bases and J shed 1 base, with 15 bases lying between them. There are 16 residues in the CDR3. CDR3 DNA: TGTGCCATCAGTGAGGGGGGGTCAGGCGGATCCTACGAGCAGTACTTC. It translates to CAISEGGSGGSYEQYF.

The chain joins TRBV5-4 to TRBJ2-3; 16 nucleotides line up with TRBD2. The ends lost 6 bases at V and 4 bases at J; junction bases unmatched: 11. The germline gives CDR1 SGHNT, CDR2 YYREEE (reference sequence). The length of the CDR3 is 18 residues. In nucleotides, the CDR3 is TGTGCCAGCACCGCGGTTGGGACTAGCGGGGGGGATCCAGATACGCAGTATTTT. Its translation is CASTAVGTSGGDPDTQYF.